Below, one TCR beta chain is given with its context. As yet, its antigen is unknown. The sample is drawn from a study of cytomegalovirus exposure and HLA in healthy donors. Germline V CDR1 and CDR2: LGHNA, YSLEER. The CDR3 is 14 amino acids. J lost 3 bases, V lost 5 bases, and 3 bases had no gene match. This PCR relied on a set of 60 Vbeta primers and 13 Jbeta primers. TCRdb keeps only in-frame clones here, not all; method: immunoSEQ multiplex PCR. The sample spans some 60,000 clones; the ten largest clones claim 3.5% to 4%. Study-wide results and caveats: According to an earlier analysis, most TCR beta V segments yielded productive rearrangements about 87% or about 30% of the time. On later analysis, the bulk of CMV-associated TCR beta chains appeared to be HLA-restricted.

The chain has TRBV4-3 and TRBJ1-2; 10 bases align to TRBD1. The sample comprised PBMCs. The receptor was isolated from a male donor in good health and CMV-seronegative. The CDR3 DNA reads as TGCGCCAGCAGCGGGACAGGGGCCGACTATGGCTACACCTTC. This gives the protein CASSGTGADYGYTF.